The 27 T cell receptor beta chains below all came from one sample that was sequenced in a study of T cells expressing NK-cell markers. TCRdb reprocessed the 5' RACE reads and stores each CDR3 protein as one record, lacking DNA. The sample table includes 500,000 to 700,000 distinct CDR3 sequences. Sequenced input: blood T cells: a sorted CD56 or NKG2C T cell subset, CD4+ or CD8+ T cells, or bulk PBMC T cells (not recorded which). The receptor set was obtained from a man aged 18 to 29 in good health.

V and J are TRBV29-1 and TRBJ2-2. Germline V gene data show CDR1 as SQVTM and CDR2 as ANQGSEA. There are 13 residues in the CDR3. The CDR3 loop reads CSVYYINTGELFF.

This rearrangement joins TRBV6-1 to TRBJ2-1; the D call from TCRdb, TRBD2, cannot be confirmed without DNA. The CDR3 covers 14 residues. CDR1 is MNHNS and CDR2 is SASEGT in the germline V gene. CDR3 residues: CASKGREAYNEQFF.

The V gene is TRBV11-1, the J gene TRBJ2-1; TCRdb designates TRBD1, a call that cannot be tested without DNA. Per germline, CDR1 SGHAT and CDR2 FQDESV (reference sequence). The length of the CDR3 is 19 residues. The CDR3: CASRAGGTALLADYNEQFF.

The chain joins TRBV5-1 to TRBJ1-1; TCRdb proposes TRBD1, but this gene call is untestable without DNA. The V gene's germline CDR1 is SGHRS and CDR2 YFSETQ. This CDR3 region has 16 residues. The CDR3 protein is CASSWGPGVINTEAFF.

V gene TRBV7-8 combines with J gene TRBJ2-2; the TCRdb D gene call, TRBD1, has no DNA to confirm it. This CDR3 is 16 amino acids long. Germline V gene data show CDR1 as SGHVS and CDR2 as FQNEAQ. The CDR3 sequence: CASSRGQGGYTGELFF. The entire variable domain, with the rest obtained from reference TRBV7-8 and TRBJ2-2, is as follows: GAGVSQSPRYKVAKRGQDVALRCDPISGHVSLFWYQQALGQGPEFLTYFQNEAQLDKSGLPSDRFFAERPEGSVSTLKIQRTQQEDSAVYLCASSRGQGGYTGELFFGEGSRLTVL.

J is TRBJ2-5 and V is TRBV7-6; lacking DNA, the TRBD2 call made by TCRdb goes unchecked. This CDR3 has 15 amino acids. The germline CDR1 and CDR2 sequences are SGHVS and FNYEAQ. This chain's CDR3 is CASSLVGTSGGTQYF.

V usage is TRBV29-1 and J usage is TRBJ1-5; without DNA, the TCRdb call of TRBD1 cannot be checked. The CDR3 is 14 amino acids. Looked up from germline, CDR1 is SQVTM and CDR2 is ANQGSEA. CDR3 residues: CSVSQGNSNQPQHF.

V is TRBV29-1 and J is TRBJ2-3; checking the TCRdb D call of TRBD1 is not possible without DNA. The CDR3 spans 13 residues. Germline V gene lookup returns CDR1 SQVTM and CDR2 ANQGSEA. The CDR3 spells CSVFQGPTDTQYF.

This chain uses TRBV12-3 or TRBV12-4 with TRBJ2-7; TCRdb outputs TRBD2, but without DNA this stays unchecked. The CDR3 contains 13 residues. CDR3 sequence: CASGPRNTYEQYF.

The chain employs TRBV29-1 and TRBJ2-1. The germline V gene has CDR1 SQVTM and CDR2 ANQGSEA. The CDR3 is 12 amino acids. This CDR3 reads CSVVWQSNEQFF.

The J gene is TRBJ2-2, the V gene TRBV12-3 or TRBV12-4; TCRdb's D call of TRBD1 is untestable without DNA. This CDR3 is 15 amino acids long. CDR3 protein: CASSLPGGDTGELFF.

The CDR3 is CASSPLGQSYGYTF. The chain links TRBV5-1 to TRBJ1-2; the TCRdb call, TRBD1, lacks DNA for checking. CDR1 and CDR2 (germline): SGHRS, YFSETQ. The CDR3 sequence is 14 residues long.

This chain connects TRBV7-2 to TRBJ2-3. The CDR3 covers 14 residues. Looked up from germline, CDR1 is SGHTA and CDR2 is FQGNSA. The CDR3 sequence is CASSLYGRTDTQYF.

The chain is built from TRBV24-1 and TRBJ2-5; TCRdb's D call, TRBD1, is unchecked because there is no DNA. Germline V gene lookup returns CDR1 KGHDR and CDR2 SFDVKD. CDR3 size: 18 residues. CDR3 loop: CATSDYNLGQGWQETQYF.

The chain recombines TRBV9 with TRBJ1-5. Germline assignment: CDR1 SGDLS and CDR2 YYNGEE. There are 15 residues in the CDR3. The CDR3 protein is CASSVGAEPNQPQHF.

This rearrangement joins TRBV7-3 to TRBJ2-7; TCRdb's D gene call, TRBD1, goes unchecked for lack of DNA. The CDR3 consists of 14 residues. Germline CDR1 and CDR2: SGHTA and FQGTGA. The CDR3 here is CASSRTGDTYEQYF.

The V call is TRBV18, the J call TRBJ1-3. The germline CDR1 and CDR2 sequences are KGHSH and LQKENI. There are 14 residues in the CDR3. The CDR3 protein is CASSPRNSGNTIYF.

The chain uses TRBV25-1 and TRBJ2-3. The CDR3 runs to 15 residues. The germline gives CDR1 MGHDK, CDR2 SYGVNS. CDR3 region: CASSESGHETDTQYF.

The chain has TRBV20-1 and TRBJ1-6; the TCRdb D gene call, TRBD1, has no DNA to confirm it. Germline values: CDR1 DFQATT, CDR2 SNEGSKA (reference sequence). This CDR3 region has 17 residues. CDR3 sequence reads: CSARPTEGVTYNSPLHF.

The CDR3 sequence is CASSLLGQIKTNTEAFF. The rearrangement uses TRBV5-1 and TRBJ1-1; TCRdb names TRBD1, which stays unverified in the absence of DNA. CDR3 length: 17 residues. Germline V gene lookup returns CDR1 SGHRS and CDR2 YFSETQ. Variable domain in full (rest from reference TRBV5-1 and TRBJ1-1): KAGVTQTPRYLIKTRGQQVTLSCSPISGHRSVSWYQQTPGQGLQFLFEYFSETQRNKGNFPGRFSGRQFSNSRSEMNVSTLELGDSALYLCASSLLGQIKTNTEAFFGQGTRLTVV.

The V call is TRBV12-3 or TRBV12-4, the J call TRBJ2-3. The CDR3 sequence is 11 residues long. CDR3 sequence reads: CASTIGWTQYF.

V usage is TRBV4-2 and J usage is TRBJ2-5; absent DNA, TCRdb's TRBD2 call cannot be checked. This CDR3 contains 19 residues. CDR1 is LGHNA and CDR2 is YNFKEQ in the germline V gene. CDR3 sequence reads: CASSQGLGTSGIYGETQYF.

CDR3 amino acids: CASSFRGFTYEQYF. The chain is built from TRBV13 and TRBJ2-7. CDR1 PRHDT and CDR2 FYEKMQ come from the germline V gene (reference sequence). This CDR3 region has 14 residues. The full variable domain, in which reference TRBV13 and TRBJ2-7 provide the parts outside the CDR3, is AAGVIQSPRHLIKEKRETATLKCYPIPRHDTVYWYQQGPGQDPQFLISFYEKMQSDKGSIPDRFSAQQFSDYHSELNMSSLELGDSALYFCASSFRGFTYEQYFGPGTRLTVT.

This chain links TRBV7-2 with TRBJ2-1; the D gene TCRdb calls, TRBD2, cannot be checked with no DNA. This CDR3 has 17 amino acids. The germline gives CDR1 SGHTA, CDR2 FQGNSA. The CDR3 loop is CASSLFDSGSLYNEQFF.

V gene TRBV12-3 or TRBV12-4 combines with J gene TRBJ1-6; there is no DNA to check the TCRdb D call of TRBD1. This CDR3 region has 16 residues. This chain's CDR3 is CASSLALGSRDSPLHF.

The chain couples TRBV20-1 to TRBJ2-4; TCRdb designates TRBD2, a call that cannot be tested without DNA. CDR3 length: 14 amino acids. From germline, CDR1 is DFQATT and CDR2 SNEGSKA (reference sequence). The CDR3 reads CSARDQEGVGIQYF.

The chain carries TRBV2 and TRBJ2-1; TCRdb outputs TRBD2, but without DNA this stays unchecked. Germline lookup yields CDR1 SNHLY and CDR2 FYNNEI. The CDR3 totals 15 residues. The CDR3 sequence is CASRGIAAGDNEQFF.